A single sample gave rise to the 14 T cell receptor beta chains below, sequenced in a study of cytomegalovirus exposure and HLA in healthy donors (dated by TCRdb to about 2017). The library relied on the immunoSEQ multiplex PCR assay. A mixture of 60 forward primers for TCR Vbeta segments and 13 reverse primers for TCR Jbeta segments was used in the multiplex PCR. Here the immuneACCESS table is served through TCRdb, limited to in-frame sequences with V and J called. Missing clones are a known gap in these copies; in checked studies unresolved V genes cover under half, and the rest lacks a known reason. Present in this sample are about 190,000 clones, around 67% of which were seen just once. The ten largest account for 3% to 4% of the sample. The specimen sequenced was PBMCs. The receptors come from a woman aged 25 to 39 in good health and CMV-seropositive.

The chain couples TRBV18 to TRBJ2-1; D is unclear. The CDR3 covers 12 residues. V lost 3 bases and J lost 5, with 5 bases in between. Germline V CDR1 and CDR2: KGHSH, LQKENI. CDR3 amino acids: CASSPPNNEQFF. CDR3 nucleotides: TGTGCCAGCTCACCCCCCAACAATGAGCAGTTCTTC.

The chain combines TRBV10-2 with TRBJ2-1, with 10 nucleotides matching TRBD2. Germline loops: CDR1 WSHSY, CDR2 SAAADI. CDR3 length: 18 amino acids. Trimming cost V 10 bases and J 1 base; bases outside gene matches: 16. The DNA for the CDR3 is TGCGCCAACGAGGTAACTAGCGGGAAAAAGGGGTCCTACAATGAGCAGTTCTTC. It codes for CANEVTSGKKGSYNEQFF.

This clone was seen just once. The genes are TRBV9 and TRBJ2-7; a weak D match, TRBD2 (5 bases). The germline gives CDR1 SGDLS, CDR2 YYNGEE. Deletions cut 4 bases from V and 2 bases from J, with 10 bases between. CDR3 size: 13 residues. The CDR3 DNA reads TGTGCCAGCAGCAAATACGGGGCCTACGAGCAGTACTTC. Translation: CASSKYGAYEQYF.

CDR3 sequence (DNA): TGTGCCAGCAGCGGAGGACAGGCCCCTGAAGCTTTCTTT. Protein sequence: CASSGGQAPEAFF. The rearrangement joins TRBV9 to TRBJ1-1; 7 positions agree with TRBD1. The CDR3 sequence is 13 residues long. Trimming removed 3 bases from V and 6 bases from J; junction bases left unmatched: 5. The germline V gene has CDR1 SGDLS and CDR2 YYNGEE.

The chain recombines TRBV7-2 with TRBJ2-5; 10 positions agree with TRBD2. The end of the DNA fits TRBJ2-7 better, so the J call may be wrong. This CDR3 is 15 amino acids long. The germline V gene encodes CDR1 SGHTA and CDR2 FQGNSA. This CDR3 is CASSPASGSPYEQYF. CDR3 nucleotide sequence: TGTGCCAGCAGCCCTGCTAGCGGGAGCCCCTACGAGCAGTACTTC.

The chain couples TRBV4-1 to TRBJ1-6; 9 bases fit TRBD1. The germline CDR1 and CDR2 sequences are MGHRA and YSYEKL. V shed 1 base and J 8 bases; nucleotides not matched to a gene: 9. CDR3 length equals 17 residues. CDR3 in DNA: TGCGCCAGCAGCCAAGGCTCCGGACAGGGGAGGTATTCACCCCTCCACTTT. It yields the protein CASSQGSGQGRYSPLHF.

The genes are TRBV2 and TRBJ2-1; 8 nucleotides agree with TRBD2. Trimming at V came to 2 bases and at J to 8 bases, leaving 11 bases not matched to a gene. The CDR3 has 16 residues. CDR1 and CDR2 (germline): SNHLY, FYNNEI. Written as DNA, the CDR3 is TGTGCCAGCAGTGAAAGCGGGAGTTCAATGGGCGATGAGCAGTTCTTC. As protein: CASSESGSSMGDEQFF. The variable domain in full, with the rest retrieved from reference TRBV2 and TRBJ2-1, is EPEVTQTPSHQVTQMGQEVILRCVPISNHLYFYWYRQILGQKVEFLVSFYNNEISEKSEIFDDQFSVERPDGSNFTLKIRSTKLEDSAMYFCASSESGSSMGDEQFFGPGTRLTVL.

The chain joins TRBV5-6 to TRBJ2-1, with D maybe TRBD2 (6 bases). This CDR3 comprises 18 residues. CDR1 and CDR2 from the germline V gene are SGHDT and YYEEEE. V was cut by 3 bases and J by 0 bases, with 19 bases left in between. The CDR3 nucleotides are TGTGCCAGCAGCTCCCCAGGGAGGTGGGGGAGCTCCTACAATGAGCAGTTCTTC. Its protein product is CASSSPGRWGSSYNEQFF.

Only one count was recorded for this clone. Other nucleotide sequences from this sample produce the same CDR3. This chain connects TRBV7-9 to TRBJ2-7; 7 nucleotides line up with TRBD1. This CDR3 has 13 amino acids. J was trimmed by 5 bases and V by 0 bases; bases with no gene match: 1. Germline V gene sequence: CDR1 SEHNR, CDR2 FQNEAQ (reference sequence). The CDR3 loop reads CASSLAGGNEQYF. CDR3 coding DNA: TGTGCCAGCAGCTTAGCAGGGGGCAACGAGCAGTACTTC.

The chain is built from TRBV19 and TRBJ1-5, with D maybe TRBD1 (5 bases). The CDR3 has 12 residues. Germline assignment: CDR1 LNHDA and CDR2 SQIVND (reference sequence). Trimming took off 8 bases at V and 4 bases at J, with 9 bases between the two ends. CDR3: CASCGGNQPQHF. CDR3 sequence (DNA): TGTGCCAGTTGCGGGGGGAATCAGCCCCAGCATTTT.

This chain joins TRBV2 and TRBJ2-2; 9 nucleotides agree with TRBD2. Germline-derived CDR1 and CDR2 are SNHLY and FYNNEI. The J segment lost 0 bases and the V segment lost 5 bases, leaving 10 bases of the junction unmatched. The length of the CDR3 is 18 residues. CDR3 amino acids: CASSFPAGGLTNTGELFF. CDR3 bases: TGTGCCAGCAGTTTTCCAGCGGGAGGCCTTACGAACACCGGGGAGCTGTTTTTT.

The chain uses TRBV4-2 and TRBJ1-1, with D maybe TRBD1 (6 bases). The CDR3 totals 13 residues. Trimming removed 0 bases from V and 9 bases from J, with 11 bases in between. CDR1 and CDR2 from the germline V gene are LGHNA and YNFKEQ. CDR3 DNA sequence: TGTGCCAGCAGCCAAGATAGTGACAGGCAAGCTTTCTTT. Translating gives CASSQDSDRQAFF.

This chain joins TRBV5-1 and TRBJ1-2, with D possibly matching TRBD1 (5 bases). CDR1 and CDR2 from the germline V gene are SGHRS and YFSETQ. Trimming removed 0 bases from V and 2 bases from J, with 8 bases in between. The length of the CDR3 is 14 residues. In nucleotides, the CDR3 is TGCGCCAGCAGCTTGGGGACAACAAACTATGGCTACACCTTC. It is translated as CASSLGTTNYGYTF.

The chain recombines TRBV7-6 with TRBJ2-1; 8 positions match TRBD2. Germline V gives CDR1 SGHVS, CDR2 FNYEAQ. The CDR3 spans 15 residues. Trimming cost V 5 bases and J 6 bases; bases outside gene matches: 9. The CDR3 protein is CASSPRGLASNEQFF. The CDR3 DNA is TGTGCCAGCAGCCCCCGAGGACTAGCAAGCAATGAGCAGTTCTTC.